This is a list of T cell receptor beta chains from one sample in a study of T cell responses to AZD1222 COVID-19 vaccine. The method was immunoSEQ multiplex PCR; TCRdb's version includes in-frame clones alone and lacks a portion of them. The sample holds 150,000 to 180,000 clones, about 90% seen once. The sample consisted of peripheral blood, taken on day 0 of MenACWY control vaccination. These TCRs come from an adult in good health. CDR3s include the opening cysteine and the closing phenylalanine or tryptophan. Fields, in order: CDR3 DNA, CDR3 protein, V gene, J gene, clone size, CDR3 length, D gene. D genes are given only for firm matches. Not all rows give a size; the values are once, few, many and, for expanded clones, a class.

TGTGCCAGCTCACTCAGGACAGGCAACTCTGGGGCCAACGTCCTGACTTTC	CASSLRTGNSGANVLTF	TRBV18	TRBJ2-6	.	17	TRBD1
TGCGCCAGCAGCCAAGTCACCGGGAGAACCTATGGCTACACCTTC	CASSQVTGRTYGYTF	TRBV4-1	TRBJ1-2	.	15	.
TGTGCCAGCGGAGGACAGGGGGCGGGTAACTATGGCTACACCTTC	CASGGQGAGNYGYTF	TRBV28	TRBJ1-2	.	15	TRBD1
TGCAGTGCTGTCATAAAGACCCAGTACTTC	CSAVIKTQYF	TRBV20-1	TRBJ2-5	once	10	.
TGTGCCAGCAATTCCGTAGAGGGGGGGGAGCTGTTTTTT	CASNSVEGGELFF	TRBV12-3/TRBV12-4	TRBJ2-2	.	13	.
TGTGCCAGCCGACAGGGATTCTCTGGAAACACCATATATTTT	CASRQGFSGNTIYF	TRBV6-5	TRBJ1-3	.	14	TRBD1
TGTGCCAGCTATTCGGGCCACCGAGGCACTGAAGCTTTCTTT	CASYSGHRGTEAFF	TRBV6-5	TRBJ1-1	.	14	.
TGTGCCAGCAGTTTATCCCAGGGGGCGGGTAATTCACCCCTCCACTTT	CASSLSQGAGNSPLHF	TRBV27	TRBJ1-6	.	16	TRBD1
TGTGCCAGCAGTTACACACAGGGGAGAACTGAAGCTTTCTTT	CASSYTQGRTEAFF	TRBV6-2/TRBV6-3	TRBJ1-1	.	14	TRBD1
TGTGCCAGTAGTTCCAAGCCGAGCGGGAGGGCCTTATTCTACGAGCAGTACTTC	CASSSKPSGRALFYEQYF	TRBV19	TRBJ2-7	.	18	TRBD2
TGTGCCAGCAGTCCCAGAGACAGAGGGGGAAGAGAAAAACTGTTTTTT	CASSPRDRGGREKLFF	TRBV27	TRBJ1-4	.	16	.
TGTGCCACCAGTGCCGCGGGGTTACCCTACGAGCAGTACTTC	CATSAAGLPYEQYF	TRBV24-1	TRBJ2-7	.	14	.
TGCGCCAGCAGCTGGCGACAGGGGGGAACTGAAGCTTTCTTT	CASSWRQGGTEAFF	TRBV5-1	TRBJ1-1	.	14	TRBD1
TGTGCCAGCAGCACCGCCGGGACAGGGTATGGCTACACCTTC	CASSTAGTGYGYTF	TRBV5-4	TRBJ1-2	few	14	TRBD1
TGCAGCGTTAATACATCTCCCTCTGGGGCCAACGTCCTGACTTTC	CSVNTSPSGANVLTF	TRBV29-1	TRBJ2-6	.	15	.
TGTGCCAGCAGCCAAGGTACCCAAGAGACCCAGTACTTC	CASSQGTQETQYF	TRBV3-1/TRBV3-2	TRBJ2-5	.	13	.
TGTGCTAGTGCTAGGAGGACAGTTGGGGCCATGAACACTGAAGCTTTCTTT	CASARRTVGAMNTEAFF	TRBV12-5	TRBJ1-1	.	17	.
TGTGCCAGCACGAAGATGGAGCTACCCCTCTATGGCTACACCTTC	CASTKMELPLYGYTF	TRBV6-5	TRBJ1-2	.	15	.